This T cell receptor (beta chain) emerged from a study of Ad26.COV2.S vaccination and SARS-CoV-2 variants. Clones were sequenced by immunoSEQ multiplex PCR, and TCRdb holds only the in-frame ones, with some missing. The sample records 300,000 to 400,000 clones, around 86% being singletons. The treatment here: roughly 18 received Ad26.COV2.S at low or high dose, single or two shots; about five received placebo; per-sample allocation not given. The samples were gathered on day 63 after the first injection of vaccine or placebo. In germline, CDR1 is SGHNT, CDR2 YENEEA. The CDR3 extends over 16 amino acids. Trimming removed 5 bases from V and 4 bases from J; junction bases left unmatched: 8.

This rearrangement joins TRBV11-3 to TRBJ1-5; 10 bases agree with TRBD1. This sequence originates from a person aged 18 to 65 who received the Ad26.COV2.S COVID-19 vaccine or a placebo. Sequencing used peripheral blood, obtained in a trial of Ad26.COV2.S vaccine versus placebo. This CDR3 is CASSLTRGQGNQPQHF. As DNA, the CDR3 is TGTGCCAGCAGCCTCACGAGGGGACAGGGGAATCAGCCCCAGCATTTT.